Below are 20 T cell receptor beta chains sequenced from a single sample in a study of blood T cell repertoires in COVID-19. Repertoires were generated with immunoSEQ multiplex PCR, while TCRdb's copy carries only in-frame clones and drops some. The sample has roughly 280,000 clones; 80% to 90% are singletons. Specimen: peripheral blood. These receptors all stem from a man in his thirties or forties with active or convalescent COVID-19.

The chain is built from TRBV15 and TRBJ2-3, with a possible D match to TRBD1 (6 bases). V lost 0 bases, J lost 3 bases, and 13 bases lay in between. The CDR3 totals 16 residues. Germline CDR1 is LNHNV and CDR2 is YYDKDF (reference sequence). This CDR3 reads CATSRDRVQGTDTQYF. CDR3 bases: TGTGCCACCAGCAGAGACAGGGTTCAGGGGACAGATACGCAGTATTTT.

This chain connects TRBV11-2 to TRBJ2-3; D is possibly TRBD2 (5 bases). The CDR3 sequence is 16 residues long. Deletions cut 0 bases from V and 0 bases from J, with 10 bases between. Germline loops: CDR1 SGHAT, CDR2 FQNNGV. The CDR3 reads CASSLDTGVSTDTQYF. The DNA for the CDR3 is TGTGCCAGCAGCTTAGATACCGGGGTTAGCACAGATACGCAGTATTTT.

The J gene is TRBJ2-5, the V gene TRBV18, with a possible D match to TRBD1 (5 bases). Per the germline V gene, CDR1 is KGHSH and CDR2 is LQKENI. This CDR3 region has 13 residues. V lost 4 bases and J 5 bases, leaving 11 bases between the germline ends. The CDR3 loop reads CASSLGQFETQYF. CDR3 DNA: TGTGCCAGCTCACTCGGACAATTCGAGACCCAGTACTTC.

This chain uses TRBV7-2 with TRBJ2-5; 9 nucleotides match TRBD2. Germline loops: CDR1 SGHTA, CDR2 FQGNSA. V lost 5 bases and J lost 3; bases outside the gene matches: 10. The CDR3 covers 16 residues. The DNA of the CDR3 is TGTGCCAGCAGCCAGGCCAGTCTAGCGGGGAAAGAGACCCAGTACTTC. This sequence encodes CASSQASLAGKETQYF.

J is TRBJ2-7 and V is TRBV29-1, with 11 bases that match TRBD2. Germline CDR1 and CDR2: SQVTM and ANQGSEA. CDR3 length: 13 residues. The V segment lost 5 bases and the J segment 5 bases; nucleotides outside the gene matches: 5. CDR3 coding DNA: TGCAGCGTTTTGTCACTAGCGGGGGACGAGCAGTACTTC. This codes for CSVLSLAGDEQYF.

This clone was picked up a small number of times. V gene TRBV7-9 combines with J gene TRBJ2-3, with D maybe TRBD2 (6 bases). Germline CDR1 and CDR2: SEHNR and FQNEAQ (reference sequence). V was cut by 1 base and J by 3 bases, with 17 bases left in between. This CDR3 comprises 17 residues. The CDR3 bases are TGTGCCAGCAGCTTAGTTTTCAGCGGGTCAGAGACAGATACGCAGTATTTT. Translating gives CASSLVFSGSETDTQYF.

The chain employs TRBV7-9 and TRBJ2-5; D might be TRBD2 (5 bases). The CDR3 totals 13 residues. CDR1 is SEHNR and CDR2 is FQNEAQ in the germline V gene (reference sequence). The germline V and J ends were trimmed by 2 bases and 8 bases, with 12 bases remaining between them. This chain's CDR3 is CASSLSLGSTQYF. The CDR3, as DNA: TGTGCCAGCAGCTTATCTCTAGGGAGTACCCAGTACTTC.

This chain uses TRBV7-8 with TRBJ1-4; D perhaps matches TRBD1 (6 bases). The CDR3 is made up of 13 amino acids. Trimming removed 5 bases from V and 6 bases from J, with 10 bases in between. Germline V gene lookup returns CDR1 SGHVS and CDR2 FQNEAQ. CDR3 protein: CASSTGRDEKLFF. The CDR3, as DNA: TGTGCCAGCAGCACAGGGCGGGATGAAAAACTGTTTTTT.

The chain uses TRBV7-9 and TRBJ2-7, with D uncertain. With 9 bases removed from V and 5 bases from J, the gap between germline ends came to 14 bases. The CDR3 extends over 12 amino acids. Per germline, CDR1 SEHNR and CDR2 FQNEAQ (reference sequence). CDR3 nucleotides: TGTGCCAGTGGTAGTCAGGCTAACGAGCAGTACTTC. It yields the protein CASGSQANEQYF.

This chain joins TRBV13 and TRBJ2-7; no firm D call. This CDR3 contains 11 residues. The ends were cut back, 4 bases at V and 2 bases at J, with 3 bases in the middle. Germline CDR1 and CDR2: PRHDT and FYEKMQ (reference sequence). The CDR3 protein is CASSSAYEQYF. DNA of the CDR3: TGTGCCAGCAGCTCAGCCTACGAGCAGTACTTC.

The chain recombines TRBV19 with TRBJ1-2, with a weak D call TRBD1 (6 bases). The V and J ends lost 9 bases and 7 bases respectively, with 27 bases between them. The length of the CDR3 is 16 residues. Germline V CDR1 and CDR2: LNHDA, SQIVND (reference sequence). The CDR3 sequence: CASPDTKEQGSGGYTF. CDR3 bases: TGTGCCAGCCCCGACACAAAAGAACAGGGCTCAGGTGGCTACACCTTC. Full variable domain (rest looked up from reference TRBV19 and TRBJ1-2): DGGITQSPKYLFRKEGQNVTLSCEQNLNHDAMYWYRQDPGQGLRLIYYSQIVNDFQKGDIAEGYSVSREKKESFPLTVTSAQKNPTAFYLCASPDTKEQGSGGYTFGSGTRLTVV.

The chain couples TRBV20-1 to TRBJ2-1; D is uncertain. Germline CDR1 DFQATT, CDR2 SNEGSKA (reference sequence). The CDR3 length is 11 residues. The CDR3 DNA reads TGCGCACGAAGCGCGTACAATGAGCAGTTCTTC. Its protein is CARSAYNEQFF.

The chain combines TRBV4-3 with TRBJ1-6; TRBD1 matches at 8 bases. J was trimmed by 8 bases and V by 1 base; bases with no gene match: 4. Germline lookup yields CDR1 LGHNA and CDR2 YSLEER. The CDR3 spans 15 residues. CDR3 region: CASSQGTGSDSPLHF. Written as DNA, the CDR3 is TGCGCCAGCAGCCAAGGGACAGGGAGCGATTCACCCCTCCACTTT.

The gene calls are TRBV7-9 and TRBJ1-4, with TRBD1 matching 7 bases. CDR1 is SEHNR, CDR2 FQNEAQ, per germline (reference sequence). Trimming removed 10 bases from V and 0 bases from J; junction bases left unmatched: 14. This CDR3 contains 17 residues. CDR3 sequence reads: CAIQPDRAGTTNEKLFF. The CDR3, as DNA: TGTGCCATCCAGCCCGACAGGGCCGGCACAACTAATGAAAAACTGTTTTTT.

The sample holds a few counts of this clone. The V call is TRBV7-8, the J call TRBJ2-1, with D possibly matching TRBD2 (6 bases). CDR1 is SGHVS, CDR2 FQNEAQ, per germline. V was cut by 5 bases and J by 0 bases, with 17 bases left in between. The CDR3 extends over 17 amino acids. The CDR3 nucleotides read TGTGCCAGCAGCCCCGGGGGAGCGGGTGACTCCTACAATGAGCAGTTCTTC. As protein: CASSPGGAGDSYNEQFF. Full variable domain (outside the CDR3, taken from reference TRBV7-8 and TRBJ2-1): GAGVSQSPRYKVAKRGQDVALRCDPISGHVSLFWYQQALGQGPEFLTYFQNEAQLDKSGLPSDRFFAERPEGSVSTLKIQRTQQEDSAVYLCASSPGGAGDSYNEQFFGPGTRLTVL.

CDR3 in DNA: TGTGCCAGCAGTCCCTTAGCGGATCAAGAGACCCAGTACTTC. Its translation is CASSPLADQETQYF. The genes are TRBV6-2 or TRBV6-3 and TRBJ2-5, with D perhaps TRBD2 (6 bases). Germline CDR1 and CDR2: MNHEY and SVGEGT. CDR3 length equals 14 residues. The V and J ends lost 5 bases and 2 bases respectively, with 12 bases between them.

The gene calls are TRBV19 and TRBJ2-1; D gene ambiguous. Per germline, CDR1 LNHDA and CDR2 SQIVND (reference sequence). V was clipped by 5 bases and J by 1 base, with 6 bases between them. This CDR3 comprises 13 residues. The CDR3 is CASSGQSYNEQFF. The CDR3 nucleotides read TGTGCCAGTAGTGGGCAGTCCTACAATGAGCAGTTCTTC.

The V call is TRBV29-1, the J call TRBJ2-5; the D call may be TRBD1 or TRBD2 (5 bases each). V dropped 7 bases and J dropped 3 bases, with 9 bases sitting between them. The CDR3 is 11 amino acids. Germline V lookup: CDR1 SQVTM, CDR2 ANQGSEA. This CDR3 reads CSGGPEETQYF. CDR3 nucleotide sequence: TGCAGCGGGGGACCAGAAGAGACCCAGTACTTC.

CDR3 nucleotides: TGCGCCAGCAGCCCCATCACGCGGGATACGCAGTATTTT. Its translation is CASSPITRDTQYF. V gene TRBV5-1 combines with J gene TRBJ2-3; the D is unclear. Trimming shortened V by 4 bases and J by 6 bases, and 12 bases separated the two germline ends. The CDR3 totals 13 residues. From germline, CDR1 is SGHRS and CDR2 YFSETQ.

The genes are TRBV1 and TRBJ2-3; the D segment call TRBD2 is taken from the table without a DNA check. TRBV1 is tagged as a pseudogene. This CDR3 spans 15 amino acids. The chain's CDR3 is CTSRRLSPDTDTQYF. CDR3 sequence (DNA): TGCACCAGCAGGCGACTGTCCCCCGACACAGATACGCAGTATTTT.